This section outlines one T cell receptor beta chain sequence together with its context. These data belong to a study of blood T cell repertoires in COVID-19. Study details: Whether acute or convalescent, the COVID-19 samples came from the United States, Italy and Spain. PBMCs, B-cell-depleted T cells, or T cells were the source of the cDNA or gDNA that made up the material.

Original processing methods: Amplification of reference gene primers was used by the study to estimate nucleated cell counts. Some clones are missing from TCRdb's copy, which holds only in-frame ones; the method was immunoSEQ multiplex PCR. V and J calls and clone size follow that table, whereas D and trimming were derived from the DNA. Of some 96,000 clones in the sample, about 88% were seen once. Material: peripheral blood. The clonotype was recovered from a man aged 25 to 40 in a cohort sampled during active COVID-19.

The CDR3 spells CASSLGGISGNTIYF. CDR3 DNA sequence: TGTGCCAGCAGCTTGGGAGGCATCTCTGGAAACACCATATATTTT. The chain joins TRBV5-4 to TRBJ1-3; D not resolved. V shed 0 bases and J shed 0 bases, with 7 bases lying between them. Per germline, CDR1 SGHNT and CDR2 YYREEE (reference sequence). The CDR3 runs to 15 residues. The full variable domain, in which reference TRBV5-4 and TRBJ1-3 provide the parts outside the CDR3, is ETGVTQSPTHLIKTRGQQVTLRCSSQSGHNTVSWYQQALGQGPQFIFQYYREEENGRGNFPPRFSGLQFPNYSSELNVNALELDDSALYLCASSLGGISGNTIYFGEGSWLTVV.